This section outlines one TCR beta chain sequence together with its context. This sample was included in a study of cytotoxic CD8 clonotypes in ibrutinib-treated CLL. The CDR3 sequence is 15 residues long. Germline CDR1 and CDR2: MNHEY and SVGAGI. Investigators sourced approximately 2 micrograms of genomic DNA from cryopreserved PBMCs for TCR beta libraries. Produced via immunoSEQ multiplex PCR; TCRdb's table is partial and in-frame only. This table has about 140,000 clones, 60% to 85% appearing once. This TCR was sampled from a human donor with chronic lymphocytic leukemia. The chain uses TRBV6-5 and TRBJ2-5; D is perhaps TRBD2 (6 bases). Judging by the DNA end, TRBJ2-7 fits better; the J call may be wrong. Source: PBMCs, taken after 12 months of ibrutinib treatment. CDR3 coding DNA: TGTGCCAGCAGCCCCTCGTTTAGCGGAGGGTACGAGCAGTACTTC. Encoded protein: CASSPSFSGGYEQYF.